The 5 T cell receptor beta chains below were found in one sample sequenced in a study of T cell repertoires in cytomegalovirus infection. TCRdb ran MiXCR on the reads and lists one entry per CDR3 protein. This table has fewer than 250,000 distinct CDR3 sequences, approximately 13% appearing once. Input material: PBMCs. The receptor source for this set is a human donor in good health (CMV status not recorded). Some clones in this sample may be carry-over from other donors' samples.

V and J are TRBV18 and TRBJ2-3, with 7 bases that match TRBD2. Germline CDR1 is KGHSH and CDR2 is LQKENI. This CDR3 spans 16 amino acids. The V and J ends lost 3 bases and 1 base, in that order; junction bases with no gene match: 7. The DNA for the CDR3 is TGTGCCAGCTCACCTCGCCAGGCGGGGGGCACAGATACGCAGTATTTT. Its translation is CASSPRQAGGTDTQYF.

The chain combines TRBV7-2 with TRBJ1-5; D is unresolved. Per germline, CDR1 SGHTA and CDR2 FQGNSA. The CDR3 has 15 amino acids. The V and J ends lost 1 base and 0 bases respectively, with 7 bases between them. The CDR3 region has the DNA TGTGCCAGCAGCTTAGACTTAAATAGCAATCAGCCCCAGCATTTT. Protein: CASSLDLNSNQPQHF.

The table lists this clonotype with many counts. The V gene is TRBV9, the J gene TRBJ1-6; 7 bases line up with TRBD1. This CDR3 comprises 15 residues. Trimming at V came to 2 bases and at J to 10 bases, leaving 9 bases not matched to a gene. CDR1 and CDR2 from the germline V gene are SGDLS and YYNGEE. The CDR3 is CASSVAGTVESPLHF. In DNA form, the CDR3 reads TGTGCCAGCAGCGTTGCCGGGACAGTGGAATCACCCCTCCACTTT.

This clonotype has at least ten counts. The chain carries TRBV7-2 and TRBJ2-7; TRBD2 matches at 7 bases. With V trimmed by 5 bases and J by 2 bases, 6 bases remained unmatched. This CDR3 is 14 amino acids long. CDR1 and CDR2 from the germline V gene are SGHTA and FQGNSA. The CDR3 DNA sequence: TGTGCCAGCAGCGCCAGCGGGGCCACCTACGAGCAGTACTTC. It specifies CASSASGATYEQYF. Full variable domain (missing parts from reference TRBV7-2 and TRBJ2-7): GAGVSQSPSNKVTEKGKDVELRCDPISGHTALYWYRQSLGQGLEFLIYFQGNSAPDKSGLPSDRFSAERTGGSVSTLTIQRTQQEDSAVYLCASSASGATYEQYFGPGTRLTVT.

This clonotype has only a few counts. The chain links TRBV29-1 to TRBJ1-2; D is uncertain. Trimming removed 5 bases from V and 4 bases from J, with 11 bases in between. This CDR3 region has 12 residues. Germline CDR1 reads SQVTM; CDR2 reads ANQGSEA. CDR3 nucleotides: TGCAGCGTTTGGTCCGGACTCTATGGCTACACCTTC. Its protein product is CSVWSGLYGYTF.